This TCR beta chain is from a study of cytotoxic CD8 clonotypes in ibrutinib-treated CLL. V was pared by 5 bases and J by 1 base, with 9 bases between. Germline values: CDR1 MNHEY, CDR2 SVGAGI. CDR3 length: 14 residues. Regarding the study as a whole: Treatment left the uncommon public clonotypes either contracted or stable in frequency. Baseline values of clonality outstripped age-matched healthy donors and followed circulating CD8+ T-cell counts.

For this clone: The antigen is undetermined.

The method was immunoSEQ multiplex PCR; TCRdb's version includes in-frame clones alone and lacks a portion of them. The sample holds about 300,000 clones, approximately 79% seen once. The sample here was PBMCs, taken at disease progression, from a patient treated with ibrutinib. The chain recombines TRBV6-5 with TRBJ1-5, with a tentative D call TRBD1 (5 bases). The clonotype was recovered from a human donor with chronic lymphocytic leukemia. CDR3 sequence: CASSLGGSNQPQHF. As DNA, the CDR3 is TGTGCCAGCAGTCTTGGGGGGAGCAATCAGCCCCAGCATTTT.